This is a list of T cell receptor beta chains from one sample in a study of blood T cell repertoires in COVID-19. Here immunoSEQ multiplex PCR was the method, and the copy in TCRdb shows in-frame clones only, minus some. This table has roughly 53,000 clones, 85% to 90% appearing once. The specimen was peripheral blood. These receptors were obtained from a man aged 35-49 years with active COVID-19. CDR3s include the opening cysteine and the closing phenylalanine or tryptophan. D genes are given only for firm matches. Not every row has a clone size; where given, it reads once, few, many or a size class.

V,J,D,size,CDR3,DNA
TRBV5-5,TRBJ1-5,TRBD1,-,CASSLWTGDQPQHF,TGTGCCAGCAGTCTCTGGACAGGGGATCAGCCCCAGCATTTT
TRBV5-6,TRBJ2-3,TRBD2,-,CASSLVAGGTDTQYF,TGTGCCAGCAGCTTGGTAGCGGGAGGCACAGATACGCAGTATTTT
TRBV5-4,TRBJ2-5,-,-,CASSLKLGGDETQYF,TGTGCCAGCAGCTTGAAGTTAGGAGGGGACGAGACCCAGTACTTC
TRBV18,TRBJ2-7,TRBD1,-,CASSPPGQGLEQYF,TGTGCCAGCTCACCACCGGGACAGGGCCTCGAGCAGTACTTC
TRBV6-5,TRBJ2-1,-,-,CASSYDRENNEQFF,TGTGCCAGCAGTTACGACCGGGAGAACAATGAGCAGTTCTTC
TRBV30,TRBJ1-5,TRBD1,-,CAWADRGYQPQHF,TGTGCCTGGGCGGACAGGGGATATCAGCCCCAGCATTTT
TRBV29-1,TRBJ1-6,-,-,CSVEWKPGSPLHF,TGCAGCGTTGAATGGAAACCGGGTTCACCCCTCCACTTT
TRBV6-6,TRBJ2-7,-,-,CASSYSFPTTSYEQYF,TGTGCCAGCAGTTACTCGTTCCCGACAACCTCCTACGAGCAGTACTTC
TRBV29-1,TRBJ2-7,TRBD1,-,CSVGGWGQRAITPYEQYF,TGCAGCGTTGGAGGCTGGGGACAGCGAGCCATTACTCCATACGAGCAGTACTTC
TRBV5-4,TRBJ1-2,TRBD1,-,CASTSGKTGTNYGYTF,TGTGCCAGCACCTCCGGAAAGACAGGGACTAACTATGGCTACACCTTC
TRBV2,TRBJ1-4,-,-,CASSLTGSGEKLFF,TGTGCCAGCTCCCTAACAGGGAGTGGTGAAAAACTGTTTTTT
TRBV30,TRBJ1-5,TRBD1,few,CAWGQGSGQPQHF,TGTGCCTGGGGACAGGGCTCCGGGCAGCCCCAGCATTTT
TRBV5-1,TRBJ1-5,TRBD1,once,CASSLRPGQYNQPQHF,TGCGCCAGCAGCCTGCGGCCGGGACAGTACAATCAGCCCCAGCATTTT
TRBV3-1/TRBV3-2,TRBJ1-2,-,-,CASSHAGANYGYTF,TGTGCCAGCAGCCACGCAGGGGCTAACTATGGCTACACCTTC
TRBV5-1,TRBJ1-3,-,-,CASSLYAGGASRNTIYF,TGCGCCAGCAGCTTGTATGCTGGGGGCGCTAGCAGAAACACCATATATTTT
TRBV27,TRBJ2-7,-,once,CASSLSNSGPSYEQYF,TGTGCCAGCAGTTTATCGAACAGCGGGCCTTCCTACGAGCAGTACTTC
TRBV9,TRBJ2-1,TRBD2,-,CASSPEPLASGRGNEQFF,TGTGCCAGCAGCCCCGAACCTCTCGCAAGCGGGAGGGGTAATGAGCAGTTCTTC
TRBV5-1,TRBJ2-1,TRBD2,-,CASSLGSGSGDEQFF,TGCGCCAGCAGCTTGGGAAGCGGGAGCGGCGATGAGCAGTTCTTC
TRBV5-4,TRBJ2-1,TRBD2,-,CASSLDRLSGGTMTQFF,TGTGCCAGCAGCTTGGACCGCCTGAGCGGGGGGACAATGACGCAGTTCTTC
TRBV28,TRBJ2-6,TRBD1,-,CASSLIGDSSGANVLTF,TGTGCCAGCAGTTTGATCGGGGACAGCTCTGGGGCCAACGTCCTGACTTTC
TRBV27,TRBJ1-1,-,-,CASNSMTAPGTEAFF,TGTGCCAGCAACTCCATGACAGCCCCGGGCACTGAAGCTTTCTTT
TRBV5-1,TRBJ1-1,-,-,CASSLGHEGEAFF,TGCGCCAGCAGCTTGGGGCACGAGGGCGAAGCTTTCTTT
TRBV19,TRBJ2-1,TRBD2,-,CASRRGGGISGEQFF,TGTGCCAGCCGCCGCGGCGGGGGTATAAGTGGTGAGCAGTTCTTC
TRBV11-1,TRBJ2-1,TRBD2,-,CASSPGTSGTYEQFF,TGTGCCAGCAGCCCCGGGACTAGCGGGACATATGAGCAGTTCTTC
TRBV19,TRBJ2-3,TRBD2,few,CASSLAGGWENTQYF,TGTGCCAGTAGTCTAGCGGGAGGGTGGGAAAATACGCAGTATTTT
TRBV7-3,TRBJ1-6,TRBD1,-,CASSSTGDDSPLHF,TGTGCCAGCAGCTCAACAGGGGATGATTCACCCCTCCACTTT
TRBV28,TRBJ1-2,-,once,CATFPSGRRYGYTF,TGTGCCACCTTCCCCTCCGGGCGGAGGTATGGCTACACCTTC